A selection of T cell receptor beta chains follows, all from one sample in a study of spatial heterogeneity in lung cancer. Each CDR3 protein gets one entry after TCRdb re-called the 5' RACE reads with MiXCR. Of about 92,000 distinct CDR3 sequences in the sample, approximately 12% were seen once. Here the sequenced sample was PBMCs, taken at surgery. All receptors come from a male donor with early-stage non-small cell lung cancer. CDR3s include the opening cysteine and the closing phenylalanine or tryptophan. The order of the fields is V gene, J gene, clone size, D gene, CDR3 DNA, CDR3 protein. D genes are given only for firm matches. Rows may omit the clone size; those that give it use once, few, many or a size class.

TRBV6-5	TRBJ1-3	few	-	TGTGCCAGCAGGCGAATCGTTTCAGGGGCAACTGGAAACACCATATATTTT	CASRRIVSGATGNTIYF
TRBV7-7	TRBJ2-1	-	TRBD2	TGTGCTAGCAGCATCGATCTAGCGGCGTACAATGAGCAGTTCTTC	CASSIDLAAYNEQFF
TRBV28	TRBJ1-2	few	TRBD1	TGTGCCAGCAGTTTACCGACAGGGGATGGCTATGGCTACACCTTC	CASSLPTGDGYGYTF
TRBV20-1	TRBJ1-3	few	-	TGCAGTGCTAGGAAGGGCGGGGGCTCTGGAAACACCATATATTTT	CSARKGGGSGNTIYF
TRBV7-9	TRBJ2-3	many	-	TGTGCCAGCAGCTTAGGGTCCAAGGGAACACAGTATTTT	CASSLGSKGTQYF
TRBV11-2	TRBJ2-7	-	TRBD1	TGTGCCAGCAGAGTGGACAGGGGGCTAGGGGAGCAGTACTTC	CASRVDRGLGEQYF
TRBV6-1	TRBJ1-1	-	TRBD1	TGTGCCAGCAGTGATTGGACAGGCACCCTGAGTGAAGCTTTCTTT	CASSDWTGTLSEAFF
TRBV29-1	TRBJ1-5	many	TRBD1	TGCAGCGTTCAGGAGGGGGCGCGGGGTCAGCCCCAGCATTTT	CSVQEGARGQPQHF
TRBV9	TRBJ2-7	-	-	TGTGCCAGCAGCACCCAGGCAGGCGGCAACGAGCAGTACTTC	CASSTQAGGNEQYF
TRBV7-9	TRBJ1-4	many	-	TGTGCCAGCAGTCGCGGGGCAGGCGTTAATGAAAAACTGTTTTTT	CASSRGAGVNEKLFF
TRBV5-4	TRBJ2-7	-	-	TGTGCCAGCAGCTTGGATCCTAGCGAAAACTACGAGCAGTACTTC	CASSLDPSENYEQYF
TRBV20-1	TRBJ1-6	-	-	TGCAGTGCTAGAGATCTTTACGAGGGATCGGGGAATTCACCCCTCCACTTT	CSARDLYEGSGNSPLHF
TRBV20-1	TRBJ2-7	-	TRBD2	TGCAGTGCTAGTGAACTAGCGGCCCGGGGGCAGTACTTC	CSASELAARGQYF
TRBV12-3/TRBV12-4	TRBJ2-7	few	TRBD2	TGTGCCAGCAGTTTTAGGCGAGCGGGAGGGCCCCACGAGCAGTACTTC	CASSFRRAGGPHEQYF
TRBV27	TRBJ2-3	few	-	TGTGCCAGCAGTTTTTACGCGGGAGATACGCAGTATTTT	CASSFYAGDTQYF
TRBV10-1	TRBJ2-2	few	-	TGCGCCAGCTCAAAGATCCGGGGCGGGGAGCTGTTTTTT	CASSKIRGGELFF
TRBV10-1	TRBJ2-7	few	-	TGCGCCGGAGAGGCCAGGAAGCAGTACTTC	CAGEARKQYF
TRBV7-2	TRBJ1-2	few	TRBD1	TGTGCCAGCAGCGCAAACAGGGGTACGGCTGGCTACACCTTC	CASSANRGTAGYTF
TRBV5-1	TRBJ2-6	many	-	TGCGCCAGCAGCTCAGGGAGCTCTGGGGCCAACGTCCTGACTTTC	CASSSGSSGANVLTF
TRBV12-3/TRBV12-4	TRBJ1-1	many	-	TGTGCCAGCAGTTTAGGTATGAACACTGAAGCTTTCTTT	CASSLGMNTEAFF
TRBV5-4	TRBJ2-1	-	TRBD2	TGTGCCAGCACCCCAAGCCTAGCGGGGGCCTCCTACAATGAGCAGTTCTTC	CASTPSLAGASYNEQFF
TRBV20-1	TRBJ2-5	few	-	TGCAGTGCTATCGGGGGCGTCCTCGGGGAGACCCAGTACTTC	CSAIGGVLGETQYF
TRBV5-6	TRBJ2-5	many	-	TGTGCCAGCAGCTACCCTGGGGGGCAAGAGACCCAGTACTTC	CASSYPGGQETQYF
TRBV24-1	TRBJ2-1	-	-	TGTGCCACCAGTGATGCCGGGACCGAAGAAAATGAGCAGTTCTTC	CATSDAGTEENEQFF
TRBV28	TRBJ2-2	many	-	TGTGCCAGCAGCCCCGGCGAAGGGGGGAAAACCGGGGAGCTGTTTTTT	CASSPGEGGKTGELFF
TRBV27	TRBJ1-1	-	-	TGTGCCAGCAGCTCACCAGGGCAATGGATGAAAGCTTTCTTT	CASSSPGQWMKAFF
TRBV6-2/TRBV6-3	TRBJ2-7	few	-	TGTGCCAGCAGCCAGACCCCTTACGAGCAGTACTTC	CASSQTPYEQYF
TRBV6-2/TRBV6-3	TRBJ2-6	-	-	TGTGCCACCCTTGGCGAGGCAGGGGCCCCTGGGGCCAACGTCCTGACTTTC	CATLGEAGAPGANVLTF
TRBV11-2	TRBJ2-3	-	TRBD2	TGTGCCAGCAGCTTGCCCCATAGCGGGGGGTGGCCAGATACGCAGTATTTT	CASSLPHSGGWPDTQYF
TRBV5-1	TRBJ2-3	many	-	TGCGCCAGCAGCCCTAAATGGGCAGAGTTCACAGATACGCAGTATTTT	CASSPKWAEFTDTQYF
TRBV27	TRBJ2-1	-	-	TGTGCCAGCAGGTTAGCAGTGCGGTTGGGGGGATACAATGAGCAGTTCTTC	CASRLAVRLGGYNEQFF
TRBV12-3/TRBV12-4	TRBJ2-6	many	TRBD1	TGTGCCAGCAGCACTGGACAGGGGACCTCTGGGGCCAACGTCCTGACTTTC	CASSTGQGTSGANVLTF
TRBV6-5	TRBJ2-1	-	-	TGTGCCAGCAGTTACGGGACGGGGCGCGATGAGCAGTTCTTC	CASSYGTGRDEQFF
TRBV6-1	TRBJ2-5	-	TRBD2	TGTGCCAGCAGTGAAGGCGGGAGTGGCGTGGAGACCCAGTACTTC	CASSEGGSGVETQYF
TRBV20-1	TRBJ2-3	few	TRBD2	TGCAGTGCTACTCTACTAGCGGGGACCCGAAATACGCAGTATTTT	CSATLLAGTRNTQYF
TRBV11-2	TRBJ1-2	-	-	TGTGCCAGCAGCTTCGCAGGCGGGGGGAACTATGGCTACACCTTC	CASSFAGGGNYGYTF
TRBV28	TRBJ2-5	many	-	TGTGCCAGCAGTTTGTTTGCGGGGCAAGAGACCCAGTACTTC	CASSLFAGQETQYF
TRBV20-1	TRBJ2-5	few	-	TGCAGTGCTAGACTACAGGGGGGGAAGGAGACCCAGTACTTC	CSARLQGGKETQYF
TRBV7-9	TRBJ2-3	-	TRBD1	TGTGCCAGCAGCTTAGATAAAAGGACAGGACGAAGCACAGATACGCAGTATTTT	CASSLDKRTGRSTDTQYF
TRBV10-3	TRBJ2-1	-	TRBD1	TGTGCCATCAGGGGACAGGCAGATGAGCAGTTCTTC	CAIRGQADEQFF